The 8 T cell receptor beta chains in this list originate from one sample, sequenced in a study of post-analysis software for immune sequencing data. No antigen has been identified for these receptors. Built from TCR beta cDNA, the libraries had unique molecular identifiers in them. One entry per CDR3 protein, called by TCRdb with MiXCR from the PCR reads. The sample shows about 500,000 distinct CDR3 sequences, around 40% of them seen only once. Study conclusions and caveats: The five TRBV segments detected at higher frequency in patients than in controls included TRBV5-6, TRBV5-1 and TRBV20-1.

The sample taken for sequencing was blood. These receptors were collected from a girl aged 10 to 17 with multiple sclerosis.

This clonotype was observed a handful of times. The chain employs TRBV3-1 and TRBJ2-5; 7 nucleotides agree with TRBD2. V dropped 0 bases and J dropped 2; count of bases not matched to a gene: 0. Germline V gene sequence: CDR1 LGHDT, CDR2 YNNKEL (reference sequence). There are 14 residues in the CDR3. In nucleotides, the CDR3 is TGTGCCAGCAGCCAAGAGCGGGAGCAAGAGACCCAGTACTTC. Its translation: CASSQEREQETQYF.

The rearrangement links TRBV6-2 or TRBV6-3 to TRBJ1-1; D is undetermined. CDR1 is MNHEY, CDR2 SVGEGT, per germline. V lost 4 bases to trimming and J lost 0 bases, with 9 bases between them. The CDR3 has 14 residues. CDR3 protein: CASSWAQLNTEAFF. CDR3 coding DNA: TGTGCCAGCAGTTGGGCACAGTTGAACACTGAAGCTTTCTTT.

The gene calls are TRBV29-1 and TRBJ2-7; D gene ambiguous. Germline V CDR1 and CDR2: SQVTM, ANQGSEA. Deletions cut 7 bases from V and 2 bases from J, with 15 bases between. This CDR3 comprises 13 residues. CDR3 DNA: TGCAGCGGTGGCGGCGGTGGCACCTACGAGCAGTACTTC. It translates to CSGGGGGTYEQYF.

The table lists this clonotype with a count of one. DNA for the CDR3: TGTGCCAGCAGTTTAAGGGGGGAGGGATACGAGCAGTACTTC. It specifies CASSLRGEGYEQYF. This chain uses TRBV27 with TRBJ2-4, with D possibly TRBD2 on 7 matching bases. The DNA matches TRBJ2-7 better at its end, which makes the J call doubtful. The length of the CDR3 is 14 residues. Germline loops: CDR1 MNHEY, CDR2 SMNVEV (reference sequence).

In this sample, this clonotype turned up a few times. The CDR3 here is CASSYSSVRDGYTF. CDR3 in DNA: TGTGCCAGCAGTTACTCGTCGGTCCGGGACGGCTACACCTTC. The rearrangement uses TRBV6-6 and TRBJ1-2; the D gene is possibly TRBD1 (5 bases). Per germline, CDR1 MNHNY and CDR2 SVGAGI (reference sequence). There are 14 residues in the CDR3. The V gene lost 0 bases and the J gene lost 8 bases, with 13 bases spanning the gap.

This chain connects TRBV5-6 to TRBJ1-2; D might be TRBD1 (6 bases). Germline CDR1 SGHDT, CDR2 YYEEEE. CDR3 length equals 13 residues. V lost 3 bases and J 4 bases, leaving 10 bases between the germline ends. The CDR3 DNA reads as TGTGCCAGCAGCTGGAGGACAGCCTATGGCTACACCTTC. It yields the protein CASSWRTAYGYTF.

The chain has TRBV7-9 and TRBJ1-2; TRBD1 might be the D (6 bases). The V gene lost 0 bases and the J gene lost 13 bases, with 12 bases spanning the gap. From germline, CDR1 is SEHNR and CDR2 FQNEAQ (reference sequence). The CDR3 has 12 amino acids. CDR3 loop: CASSLAGGEGTF. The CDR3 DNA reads TGTGCCAGCAGCTTAGCAGGGGGAGAAGGCACCTTC.

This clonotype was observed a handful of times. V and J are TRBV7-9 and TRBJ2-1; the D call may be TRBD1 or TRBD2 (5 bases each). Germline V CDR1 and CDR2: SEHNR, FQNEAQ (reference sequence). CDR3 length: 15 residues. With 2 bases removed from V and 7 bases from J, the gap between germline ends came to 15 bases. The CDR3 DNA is TGTGCCAGCAGCTTAACTGGACAAACGGGGAATGAGCAGTTCTTC. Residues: CASSLTGQTGNEQFF.